This entry describes one T cell receptor beta chain. One end of the junction varies from germline; a read error may be responsible. The source of the sample is a study of early T cells in non-severe SARS-CoV-2 infection. In the library, individual cDNA molecules carried attached unique molecular identifiers. TCRdb re-called the 5' RACE reads with MiXCR, one entry per CDR3 protein. The sample records more than 80,000 distinct CDR3 sequences, around 10% being singletons. The V gene's germline CDR1 is SGHRS and CDR2 YFSETQ. The CDR3 is 15 residues long. The sample taken for sequencing was whole blood. This TCR came from an adult who was a healthcare worker with PCR-confirmed SARS-CoV-2 infection or an uninfected control (not recorded which). The chain recombines TRBV5-1 with TRBJ2-2; a possible D gene is TRBD2 (5 bases). The CDR3 DNA sequence: TGCGCCAGCACCCCGGGCCGGGGTGGCTCCGGGGTGCTGTTTTTT. As protein: CASTPGRGGSGVLFF.